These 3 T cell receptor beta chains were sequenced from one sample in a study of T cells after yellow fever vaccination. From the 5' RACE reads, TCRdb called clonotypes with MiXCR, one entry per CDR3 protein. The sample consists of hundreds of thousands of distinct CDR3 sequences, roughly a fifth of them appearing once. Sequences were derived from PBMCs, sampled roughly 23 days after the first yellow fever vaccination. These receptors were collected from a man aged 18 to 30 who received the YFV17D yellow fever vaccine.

CDR3 sequence (DNA): TGTGCCAGCAGCCAATTTACGGGCACAGATACGCAGTATTTT. Translating gives CASSQFTGTDTQYF. V gene TRBV3-1 combines with J gene TRBJ2-3; D is unclear. V was trimmed by 2 bases and J by 1 base, leaving 7 bases between them. CDR1 is LGHDT, CDR2 YNNKEL, per germline (reference sequence). This CDR3 has 14 amino acids.

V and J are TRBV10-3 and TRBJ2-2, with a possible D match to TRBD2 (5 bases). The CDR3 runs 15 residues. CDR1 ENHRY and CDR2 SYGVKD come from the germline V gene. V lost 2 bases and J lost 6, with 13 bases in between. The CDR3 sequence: CAISEGRGTAGELFF. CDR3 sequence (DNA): TGTGCCATCAGTGAGGGACGGGGTACGGCCGGGGAGCTGTTTTTT.

CDR3 bases: TGTGCCAGCAGCAAAGATGGGGAGCAGAGCTCCTACGAGCAGTACGTC. Its translation: CASSKDGEQSSYEQYV. J is TRBJ2-7 and V is TRBV21-1; the table's D call, TRBD2, was not checked against the DNA. TRBV21-1 is noted as a pseudogene. The CDR3 runs 16 residues.